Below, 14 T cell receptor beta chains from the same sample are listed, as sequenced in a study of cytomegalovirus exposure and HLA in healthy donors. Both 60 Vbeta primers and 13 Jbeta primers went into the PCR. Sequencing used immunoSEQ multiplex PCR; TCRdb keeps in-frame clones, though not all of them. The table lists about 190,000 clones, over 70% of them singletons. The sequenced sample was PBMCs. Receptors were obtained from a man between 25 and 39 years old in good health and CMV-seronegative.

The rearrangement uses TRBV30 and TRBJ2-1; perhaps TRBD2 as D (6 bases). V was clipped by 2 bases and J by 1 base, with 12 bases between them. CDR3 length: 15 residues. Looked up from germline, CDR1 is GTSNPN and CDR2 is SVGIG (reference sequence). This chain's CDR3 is CAWSTRAGSYNEQFF. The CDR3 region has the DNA TGTGCCTGGAGTACCAGGGCGGGGTCCTACAATGAGCAGTTCTTC.

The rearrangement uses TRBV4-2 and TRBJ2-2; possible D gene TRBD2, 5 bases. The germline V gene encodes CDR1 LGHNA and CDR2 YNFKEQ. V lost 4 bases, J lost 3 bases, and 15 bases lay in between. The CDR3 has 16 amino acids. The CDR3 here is CASSPHLAADTGELFF. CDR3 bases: TGTGCCAGCAGCCCCCATCTAGCCGCGGACACCGGGGAGCTGTTTTTT.

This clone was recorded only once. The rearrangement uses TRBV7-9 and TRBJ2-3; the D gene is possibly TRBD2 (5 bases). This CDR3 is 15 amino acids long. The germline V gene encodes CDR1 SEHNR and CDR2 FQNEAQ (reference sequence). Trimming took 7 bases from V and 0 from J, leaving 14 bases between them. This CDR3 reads CASIGWEPSTDTQYF. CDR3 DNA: TGTGCCAGCATAGGATGGGAGCCTAGCACAGATACGCAGTATTTT. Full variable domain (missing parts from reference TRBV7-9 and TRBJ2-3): DTGVSQNPRHKITKRGQNVTFRCDPISEHNRLYWYRQTLGQGPEFLTYFQNEAQLEKSRLLSDRFSAERPKGSFSTLEIQRTEQGDSAMYLCASIGWEPSTDTQYFGPGTRLTVL.

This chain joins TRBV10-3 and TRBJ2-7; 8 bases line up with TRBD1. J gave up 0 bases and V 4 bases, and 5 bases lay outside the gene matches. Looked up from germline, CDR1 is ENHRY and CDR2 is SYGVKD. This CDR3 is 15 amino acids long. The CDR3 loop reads CAISGRDRSSYEQYF. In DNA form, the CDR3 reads TGTGCCATCAGTGGCAGGGACAGGAGCTCCTACGAGCAGTACTTC.

The CDR3 bases are TGTGCCAGCAGGGAACCGGGACAGGGGATCTCTGGGGCCAACGTCCTGACTTTC. Protein product: CASREPGQGISGANVLTF. The rearrangement joins TRBV7-9 to TRBJ2-6, with 10 bases fitting TRBD1. The J segment lost 0 bases and the V segment lost 6 bases, leaving 8 bases of the junction unmatched. The length of the CDR3 is 18 residues. Germline V gene lookup returns CDR1 SEHNR and CDR2 FQNEAQ (reference sequence). Based on the CDR3 plus reference TRBV7-9 and TRBJ2-6, the full variable domain is DTGVSQNPRHKITKRGQNVTFRCDPISEHNRLYWYRQTLGQGPEFLTYFQNEAQLEKSRLLSDRFSAERPKGSFSTLEIQRTEQGDSAMYLCASREPGQGISGANVLTFGAGSRLTVL.

The CDR3 loop reads CASSTGTAWNTEAFF. CDR3 sequence (DNA): TGTGCCAGCAGCACAGGGACAGCTTGGAACACTGAAGCTTTCTTT. The rearrangement joins TRBV11-2 to TRBJ1-1; 7 nucleotides match TRBD1. The germline gives CDR1 SGHAT, CDR2 FQNNGV. The CDR3 loop spans 15 amino acids. V shed 5 bases, J shed 1 base, and the junction held 7 bases outside the gene matches.

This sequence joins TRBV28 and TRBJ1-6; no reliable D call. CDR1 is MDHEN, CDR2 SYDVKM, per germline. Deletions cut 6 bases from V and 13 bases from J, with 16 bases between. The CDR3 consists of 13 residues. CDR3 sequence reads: CASSLDRRAPLHF. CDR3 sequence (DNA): TGTGCCAGCAGCCTCGACCGCCGAGCGCCCCTCCACTTT.

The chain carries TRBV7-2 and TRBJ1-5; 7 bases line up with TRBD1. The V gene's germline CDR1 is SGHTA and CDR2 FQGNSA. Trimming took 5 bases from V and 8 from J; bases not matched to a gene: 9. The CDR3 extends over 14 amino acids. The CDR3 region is CASSRQGVGEPQHF. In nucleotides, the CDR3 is TGTGCCAGCAGCCGACAGGGAGTGGGTGAGCCCCAGCATTTT.

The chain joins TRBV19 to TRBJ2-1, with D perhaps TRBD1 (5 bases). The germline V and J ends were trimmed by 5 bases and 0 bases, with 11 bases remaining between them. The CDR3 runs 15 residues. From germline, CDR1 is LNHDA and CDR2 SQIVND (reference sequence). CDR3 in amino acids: CASSVLDSSYNEQFF. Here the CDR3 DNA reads TGTGCCAGTAGTGTCCTAGACAGCTCCTACAATGAGCAGTTCTTC. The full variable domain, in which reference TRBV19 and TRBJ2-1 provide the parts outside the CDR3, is DGGITQSPKYLFRKEGQNVTLSCEQNLNHDAMYWYRQDPGQGLRLIYYSQIVNDFQKGDIAEGYSVSREKKESFPLTVTSAQKNPTAFYLCASSVLDSSYNEQFFGPGTRLTVL.

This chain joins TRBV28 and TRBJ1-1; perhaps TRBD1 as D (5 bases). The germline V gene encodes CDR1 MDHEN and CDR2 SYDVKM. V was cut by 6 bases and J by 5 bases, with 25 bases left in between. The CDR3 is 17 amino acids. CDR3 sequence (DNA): TGTGCCAGCAGCTCGCCGGGAGAGAGGGGTGTGGGGACTGAAGCTTTCTTT. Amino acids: CASSSPGERGVGTEAFF.

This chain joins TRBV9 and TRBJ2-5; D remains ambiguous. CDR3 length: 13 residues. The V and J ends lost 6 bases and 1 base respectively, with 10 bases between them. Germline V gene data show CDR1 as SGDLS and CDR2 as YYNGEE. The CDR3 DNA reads TGTGCCAGCAACAGCTTCTTCCAAGAGACCCAGTACTTC. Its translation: CASNSFFQETQYF.

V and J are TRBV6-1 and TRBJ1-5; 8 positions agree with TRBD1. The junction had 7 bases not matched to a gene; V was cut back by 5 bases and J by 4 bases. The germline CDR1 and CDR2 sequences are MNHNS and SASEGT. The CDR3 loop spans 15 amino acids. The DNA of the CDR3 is TGTGCCAGCAGTTCACAGGGGGGATGGAATCAGCCCCAGCATTTT. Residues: CASSSQGGWNQPQHF.

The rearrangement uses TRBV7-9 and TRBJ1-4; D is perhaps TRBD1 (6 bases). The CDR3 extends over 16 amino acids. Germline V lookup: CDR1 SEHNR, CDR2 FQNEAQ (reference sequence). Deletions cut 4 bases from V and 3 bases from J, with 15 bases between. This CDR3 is CASSSTAQGPNEKLFF. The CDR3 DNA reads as TGTGCCAGCAGCTCAACCGCTCAGGGGCCTAATGAAAAACTGTTTTTT.

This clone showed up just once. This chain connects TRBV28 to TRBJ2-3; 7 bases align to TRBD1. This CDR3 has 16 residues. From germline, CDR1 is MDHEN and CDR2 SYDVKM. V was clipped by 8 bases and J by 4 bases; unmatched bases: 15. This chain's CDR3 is CASSLRAPQGADTQYF. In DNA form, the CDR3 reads TGTGCCAGCTCCCTCCGCGCCCCTCAGGGGGCAGATACGCAGTATTTT.